Sequencing of this T cell receptor (beta chain) was carried out in a study of T cells in localized non-small cell lung cancer. Broader study findings: Within adjacent lung there appeared a median approximately 62 of the top 100 tumor clones. The tumor had only one region sequenced, so heterogeneity remains possible.

Sequenced by immunoSEQ multiplex PCR; TCRdb stores in-frame clones only, minus some. Here the sample spans around 4,600 clones, approximately 30% being singletons. In its sample, this clone was seen a few times. Its specificity is not known. The V segment lost 0 bases and the J segment 3 bases; nucleotides outside the gene matches: 7. CDR3 length: 18 residues. The germline V gene has CDR1 MGHRA and CDR2 YSYEKL. The V and J genes are TRBV4-1 and TRBJ1-3, with TRBD1 matching 11 bases. The sample consisted of lung tumor tissue, taken before any cancer treatment. The sequence was obtained from a man between 40 and 70 years old with stage III squamous cell lung carcinoma. The CDR3 is CASSQEALDRGHGNTIYF. The CDR3 coding sequence is TGCGCCAGCAGCCAAGAGGCCTTGGACAGGGGGCATGGAAACACCATATATTTT.